What follows are 28 T cell receptor beta chains derived from one specimen sequenced in a study of OX40 agonist ivuxolimab in advanced cancers. The protocol was immunoSEQ multiplex PCR, while the TCRdb copy is restricted to in-frame clones and leaves out a portion. Found here are 50,000 to 65,000 clones, 80% to 95% of them singletons; the top ten hold more than 20%. This sample comprised CD4+ or CD8+ T cells sorted from blood, obtained in a trial of the OX40 agonist ivuxolimab. The receptors were sampled from an adult with an advanced solid tumor such as melanoma, head and neck, liver or kidney cancer.

The J gene is TRBJ2-5, the V gene TRBV15; a possible D gene is TRBD1 (6 bases). CDR1 and CDR2 from the germline V gene are LNHNV and YYDKDF (reference sequence). The CDR3 is made up of 16 amino acids. With 4 bases removed from V and 4 bases from J, the gap between germline ends came to 19 bases. CDR3 region: CATSTMITGSGETQYF. The CDR3 DNA reads as TGTGCCACCAGCACCATGATTACAGGGTCGGGAGAGACCCAGTACTTC.

This chain uses TRBV6-5 with TRBJ2-7; D gene ambiguous. Deletions cut 3 bases from V and 3 bases from J, with 9 bases between. Germline CDR1 reads MNHEY; CDR2 reads SVGAGI. The CDR3 totals 13 residues. The CDR3 DNA sequence: TGTGCCAGCAGTTATTGGCAGGACTACGAGCAGTACTTC. As protein: CASSYWQDYEQYF.

The chain joins TRBV7-9 to TRBJ2-7; tentatively, D is TRBD1 or TRBD2 (5 bases each). The CDR3 is made up of 12 amino acids. The V gene's germline CDR1 is SEHNR and CDR2 FQNEAQ (reference sequence). The ends were cut back, 8 bases at V and 3 bases at J, with 11 bases in the middle. CDR3 in amino acids: CASGGTGYEQYF. DNA for the CDR3: TGTGCCAGCGGGGGTACGGGCTACGAGCAGTACTTC.

The chain has TRBV7-3 and TRBJ2-1; tentatively, D is TRBD1 (5 bases). CDR1 and CDR2 (germline): SGHTA, FQGTGA. V lost 2 bases and J 7 bases, leaving 15 bases between the germline ends. The CDR3 is made up of 15 amino acids. CDR3 sequence (DNA): TGTGCCAGCAGCTTATCCGACAGTTCTCGGAATGAGCAGTTCTTC. This codes for CASSLSDSSRNEQFF.

The J gene is TRBJ2-1, the V gene TRBV28; D is ambiguous. The CDR3 sequence is 13 residues long. Germline lookup yields CDR1 MDHEN and CDR2 SYDVKM. The V end lost 3 bases, the J end lost 8 bases, and 11 bases lay between the germline ends. The DNA for the CDR3 is TGTGCCAGCAGTTTGGCTAATTTGGATGAGCAGTTCTTC. Protein product: CASSLANLDEQFF.

This clone was seen a single time. The rearrangement uses TRBV30 and TRBJ1-2; D unresolved. Trimming left V 1 base short and J 0 bases short, with 6 bases between. Germline V gene lookup returns CDR1 GTSNPN and CDR2 SVGIG (reference sequence). The CDR3 is 13 amino acids. The CDR3 sequence: CAWSEVANYGYTF. In DNA, the CDR3 is TGTGCCTGGAGTGAAGTAGCTAACTATGGCTACACCTTC. Together with reference TRBV30 and TRBJ1-2, the CDR3 gives the full variable domain: SQTIHQWPATLVQPVGSPLSLECTVEGTSNPNLYWYRQAAGRGLQLLFYSVGIGQISSEVPQNLSASRPQDRQFILSSKKLLLSDSGFYLCAWSEVANYGYTFGSGTRLTVV.

The V gene is TRBV6-5, the J gene TRBJ2-1, with D unclear. The germline V and J ends were trimmed by 4 bases and 3 bases, with 16 bases remaining between them. CDR3 length: 16 residues. Germline CDR1 is MNHEY and CDR2 is SVGAGI. DNA for the CDR3: TGTGCCAGCAGTTCCCGAACGGGTACGAACTACAATGAGCAGTTCTTC. Protein: CASSSRTGTNYNEQFF.

This clone was counted once. This chain joins TRBV27 and TRBJ2-5, with a weak D call TRBD2 (5 bases). Trimming cost V 5 bases and J 4 bases, with 14 bases left between them. Germline lookup yields CDR1 MNHEY and CDR2 SMNVEV (reference sequence). The CDR3 has 14 residues. CDR3 protein: CASSLLGNPETQYF. The CDR3 coding sequence is TGTGCCAGCAGTCTCCTCGGGAACCCAGAGACCCAGTACTTC.

This clone was recorded only once. The CDR3 loop reads CASSFSYEQYF. DNA for the CDR3: TGTGCCAGCAGTTTCTCCTACGAGCAGTACTTC. The chain links TRBV27 to TRBJ2-7; no clear D gene. The CDR3 covers 11 residues. CDR1 and CDR2 (germline): MNHEY, SMNVEV (reference sequence). The ends were cut back, 3 bases at V and 0 bases at J, with 0 bases in the middle.

This clone appeared a single time. CDR3 region: CASSGTPMNTEAFF. As DNA, the CDR3 is TGTGCCAGTAGTGGGACACCGATGAACACTGAAGCTTTCTTT. The V call is TRBV19, the J call TRBJ1-1; D is perhaps TRBD1 (6 bases). Germline CDR1 is LNHDA and CDR2 is SQIVND (reference sequence). V lost 5 bases and J 0 bases, leaving 10 bases between the germline ends. This CDR3 has 14 amino acids.

This clone appeared once. The chain links TRBV7-2 to TRBJ2-7, with D maybe TRBD2 (5 bases). Germline CDR1 reads SGHTA; CDR2 reads FQGNSA. This CDR3 spans 17 amino acids. Trimming left V 1 base short and J 3 bases short, with 19 bases between. This chain's CDR3 is CASSLEAGGPRYYEQYF. CDR3 sequence (DNA): TGTGCCAGCAGCTTAGAGGCCGGCGGGCCCCGATACTACGAGCAGTACTTC.

The chain couples TRBV15 to TRBJ2-5; tentatively, D is TRBD1 (6 bases). Per germline, CDR1 LNHNV and CDR2 YYDKDF (reference sequence). V lost 0 bases to trimming and J lost 5 bases, with 13 bases between them. The CDR3 covers 15 residues. The DNA for the CDR3 is TGTGCCACCAGCAGAGATGTGGGGGCGGTGGAGACCCAGTACTTC. It translates to CATSRDVGAVETQYF.

The J gene is TRBJ1-2, the V gene TRBV4-3, with D uncertain. Trimming pared 1 base from V and 3 bases from J, leaving 9 bases between. CDR1 and CDR2 (germline): LGHNA, YSLEER. The CDR3 has 14 residues. The CDR3 spells CASSQVSLDYGYTF. The CDR3 region has the DNA TGCGCCAGCAGCCAAGTCAGTCTCGACTATGGCTACACCTTC.

As DNA, the CDR3 is TGTGCCAGCAGTTACCTAGGGGGGAACAATGAGCAGTTCTTC. It specifies CASSYLGGNNEQFF. This chain uses TRBV6-6 with TRBJ2-1; D tentatively fits TRBD1 or TRBD2 (6 bases each). Germline V CDR1 and CDR2: MNHNY, SVGAGI (reference sequence). Deletions cut 2 bases from V and 5 bases from J, with 10 bases between. The length of the CDR3 is 14 residues.

The chain recombines TRBV7-3 with TRBJ1-1; no definite D call. Per germline, CDR1 SGHTA and CDR2 FQGTGA. V lost 4 bases, J lost 0 bases, and 9 bases lay in between. This CDR3 comprises 14 residues. Here the CDR3 reads CASSSPVLNTEAFF. DNA of the CDR3: TGTGCCAGCAGCTCCCCCGTTTTGAACACTGAAGCTTTCTTT.

The genes are TRBV4-1 and TRBJ2-7; 7 bases agree with TRBD1. CDR1 and CDR2 (germline): MGHRA, YSYEKL. The length of the CDR3 is 15 residues. V gave up 2 bases and J gave up 3 bases; unmatched junction bases: 7. The CDR3 reads CASSQQDRRGYEQYF. CDR3 bases: TGCGCCAGCAGCCAACAGGACAGGAGAGGCTACGAGCAGTACTTC.

This rearrangement joins TRBV19 to TRBJ2-6; no firm D call. CDR1 and CDR2 from the germline V gene are LNHDA and SQIVND (reference sequence). CDR3 size: 15 residues. V was clipped by 3 bases and J by 4 bases, with 10 bases between them. CDR3 residues: CASSMTQSGANVLTF. In nucleotides, the CDR3 is TGTGCCAGTAGTATGACCCAGAGCGGGGCCAACGTCCTGACTTTC.

The J gene is TRBJ2-7, the V gene TRBV9; 10 bases line up with TRBD2. In germline, CDR1 is SGDLS, CDR2 YYNGEE. With 3 bases clipped from V and 3 bases from J, the junction kept 6 bases outside the gene matches. CDR3 length equals 15 residues. CDR3 in amino acids: CASSAGTSAFYEQYF. CDR3 nucleotide sequence: TGTGCCAGCAGCGCCGGGACTAGCGCCTTCTACGAGCAGTACTTC.

The CDR3 protein is CAWTGGNIQYF. The DNA for the CDR3 is TGTGCCTGGACAGGGGGAAACATTCAGTACTTC. V usage is TRBV30 and J usage is TRBJ2-4, with 7 bases identical to TRBD1. CDR3 length: 11 amino acids. Germline assignment: CDR1 GTSNPN and CDR2 SVGIG (reference sequence). After removal of 4 bases from V and 6 bases from J, the junction contained 0 bases not matched to a gene. Full variable domain (missing parts from reference TRBV30 and TRBJ2-4): SQTIHQWPATLVQPVGSPLSLECTVEGTSNPNLYWYRQAAGRGLQLLFYSVGIGQISSEVPQNLSASRPQDRQFILSSKKLLLSDSGFYLCAWTGGNIQYFGAGTRLSVL.

Remarks on this clone: Being one base from a much bigger clone, this may be a read error. The chain uses TRBV6-6 and TRBJ1-4, with a tentative D call TRBD1 (6 bases). The V and J ends lost 8 bases and 7 bases respectively, with 17 bases between them. Germline V gives CDR1 MNHNY, CDR2 SVGAGI (reference sequence). The CDR3 has 14 amino acids. CDR3 nucleotides: TGTGCCAGCGGGGGGAGAGGGGGACGTGAAAAACTGTTTTTT. This sequence encodes CASGGRGGREKLFF.

V is TRBV5-6 and J is TRBJ1-1; weak D call: TRBD1 (6 bases). The CDR3 spans 14 residues. Deletions cut 2 bases from V and 1 base from J, with 9 bases between. In germline, CDR1 is SGHDT, CDR2 YYEEEE. CDR3 residues: CASSLLGGNTEAFF. CDR3 bases: TGTGCCAGCAGCTTATTAGGGGGGAACACTGAAGCTTTCTTT.

V is TRBV5-4 and J is TRBJ2-3; D is possibly TRBD2 (6 bases). The CDR3 sequence is 15 residues long. The germline V gene encodes CDR1 SGHNT and CDR2 YYREEE (reference sequence). With 0 bases removed from V and 1 base from J, the gap between germline ends came to 9 bases. This chain's CDR3 is CASSLGPSGTDTQYF. Written as DNA, the CDR3 is TGTGCCAGCAGCTTGGGGCCTAGCGGCACAGATACGCAGTATTTT.

V and J are TRBV14 and TRBJ1-2, with TRBD1 as a possible D gene (5 bases). V was clipped by 0 bases and J by 6 bases, with 14 bases between them. The CDR3 runs 15 residues. Per the germline V gene, CDR1 is SGHDN and CDR2 is FVKESK. The CDR3 is CASSQEGVRGDGYTF. The CDR3 region has the DNA TGTGCCAGCAGCCAAGAAGGAGTACGGGGGGATGGCTACACCTTC.

The chain links TRBV6-5 to TRBJ1-2, with TRBD1 matching 7 bases. The CDR3 consists of 14 residues. Germline CDR1 is MNHEY and CDR2 is SVGAGI. Trimming took 5 bases from V and 5 from J; bases not matched to a gene: 8. For the CDR3, the DNA is TGTGCCAGCAGTCACTTTGGGACAGATTATGGCTACACCTTC. It is translated as CASSHFGTDYGYTF.

The count of this clone is one. The chain uses TRBV11-2 and TRBJ2-5, with 10 bases identical to TRBD1. Unmatched junction bases numbered 10, after V lost 1 base and J lost 5 bases. CDR1 is SGHAT and CDR2 is FQNNGV in the germline V gene. There are 17 residues in the CDR3. The DNA for the CDR3 is TGTGCCAGCAGCTTAGCGGGCTGGACAGGGGGATGGGAGACCCAGTACTTC. Protein sequence: CASSLAGWTGGWETQYF.

The J gene is TRBJ2-2, the V gene TRBV6-1, with 9 bases aligning to TRBD2. The CDR3 runs 13 residues. Unmatched junction bases numbered 3, after V lost 8 bases and J lost 5 bases. Germline-derived CDR1 and CDR2 are MNHNS and SASEGT. The DNA of the CDR3 is TGTGCCAGCTTAGCGGGAGTTACCGGGGAGCTGTTTTTT. Amino acid sequence: CASLAGVTGELFF.

The chain joins TRBV28 to TRBJ1-1, with D possibly TRBD1 on 6 matching bases. Trimming left V 1 base short and J 1 base short, with 10 bases between. The germline V gene encodes CDR1 MDHEN and CDR2 SYDVKM. CDR3 size: 15 residues. CDR3 coding DNA: TGTGCCAGCAGTTTATCTCGGGGACAGAACACTGAAGCTTTCTTT. Encoded protein: CASSLSRGQNTEAFF.

V usage is TRBV19 and J usage is TRBJ1-5; D is unclear. V gave up 5 bases and J gave up 0 bases, with 17 bases separating them. The CDR3 covers 17 residues. Germline CDR1 is LNHDA and CDR2 is SQIVND (reference sequence). The CDR3 is CASSPQASPYSNQPQHF. Here the CDR3 DNA reads TGTGCCAGTAGTCCCCAGGCGTCTCCCTATAGCAATCAGCCCCAGCATTTT.